This TCR beta chain was captured in a study of blood T cells in healthy people across ages. A second PCR of about 7 to 12 cycles used a sample-barcoded 5' primer and a J-beta primer mix. Each of the cDNA molecules was tagged by a template-switch adaptor with 12 random nucleotides. Every sample produced at least 2.5 million CDR3-containing paired-end reads. One entry per CDR3 protein results from TCRdb running MiXCR on the 5' RACE reads. The profile shows approximately 850,000 distinct CDR3 sequences, 58% of them singletons. RNA extraction gave at least 5 micrograms of total RNA per sample. Germline V gene sequence: CDR1 SQVTM, CDR2 ANQGSEA. CDR3 length: 14 residues. Between the trimmed V and J ends, which lost 0 bases and 5 bases, there was a span of 13 bases.

The TCR originated in a young man in good health. What was sequenced was blood. V gene TRBV29-1 combines with J gene TRBJ2-5; D possibly corresponds to TRBD1 (7 bases). The CDR3 region has the DNA TGCAGCGTTGAAGATCAGGGGGGCTTGGAGACCCAGTACTTC. As protein: CSVEDQGGLETQYF.